The 29 T cell receptor beta chains reported below all come from one sample, sequenced in a study of blood T cell repertoires in COVID-19 (dated by TCRdb to between 2020 and 2021). Library preparation was by the immunoSEQ multiplex PCR assay. As stored in TCRdb, this immuneACCESS dataset retains in-frame rearrangements with V and J assigned. A fraction of the clones does not appear; measured against another copy, unresolved V genes explain less than half of the discrepancy, and the remainder lacks a known reason. The sample table lists roughly 150,000 clones, about 86% of them with a count of one. The ten largest clones represent roughly 19% of the sample. The sample was peripheral blood. Every receptor here comes from a woman in her 70s who had recovered from COVID-19.

The gene calls are TRBV5-1 and TRBJ1-3, with unresolved D. Looked up from germline, CDR1 is SGHRS and CDR2 is YFSETQ. This CDR3 contains 12 residues. V lost 0 bases and J lost 6, with 4 bases in between. CDR3 protein: CASSLGANTIYF. CDR3 sequence (DNA): TGCGCCAGCAGCTTGGGGGCAAACACCATATATTTT.

The J gene is TRBJ2-1, the V gene TRBV5-1, with 8 bases fitting TRBD1. The germline gives CDR1 SGHRS, CDR2 YFSETQ. V was pared by 0 bases and J by 2 bases, with 1 base of the junction left unmatched. This CDR3 has 15 amino acids. CDR3 sequence (DNA): TGCGCCAGCAGCTTGGAGGACAGGGCCTACAATGAGCAGTTCTTC. Protein product: CASSLEDRAYNEQFF. The full variable domain, with the rest looked up from reference TRBV5-1 and TRBJ2-1, is KAGVTQTPRYLIKTRGQQVTLSCSPISGHRSVSWYQQTPGQGLQFLFEYFSETQRNKGNFPGRFSGRQFSNSRSEMNVSTLELGDSALYLCASSLEDRAYNEQFFGPGTRLTVL.

Only one count was recorded for this clone. The gene calls are TRBV7-9 and TRBJ2-3; D gene uncertain. Germline V gene lookup returns CDR1 SEHNR and CDR2 FQNEAQ (reference sequence). This CDR3 contains 12 residues. V lost 5 bases, J lost 10 bases, and 13 bases lay in between. CDR3 region: CASSPPVGSQYF. The CDR3 DNA sequence: TGTGCCAGCAGCCCCCCGGTTGGTTCGCAGTATTTT.

This clone was counted between two and nine times. This chain uses TRBV19 with TRBJ1-5; 7 positions agree with TRBD1. The length of the CDR3 is 16 residues. The germline gives CDR1 LNHDA, CDR2 SQIVND (reference sequence). Unmatched junction bases numbered 9, after V lost 6 bases and J lost 1 base. In nucleotides, the CDR3 is TGTGCCAGTAGCCGGACAGGAGGATCGAGCAATCAGCCCCAGCATTTT. It yields the protein CASSRTGGSSNQPQHF.

The chain combines TRBV15 with TRBJ1-5; the D is unclear. V dropped 5 bases and J dropped 3 bases, with 14 bases sitting between them. Germline CDR1 and CDR2: LNHNV and YYDKDF (reference sequence). CDR3 length: 15 amino acids. CDR3: CATSPHWGDNQPQHF. CDR3 nucleotide sequence: TGTGCCACCAGCCCCCATTGGGGAGACAATCAGCCCCAGCATTTT.

This clone has a single count. This chain joins TRBV5-4 and TRBJ2-6; D not resolved. The CDR3 spans 12 residues. V lost 7 bases and J lost 2, with 4 bases in between. Germline loops: CDR1 SGHNT, CDR2 YYREEE (reference sequence). The CDR3 region has the DNA TGTGCCAGCTATACTGGGGCCAACGTCCTGACTTTC. It encodes CASYTGANVLTF.

The rearrangement uses TRBV20-1 and TRBJ1-4; D remains unclear. V was clipped by 3 bases and J by 8 bases, with 7 bases between them. This CDR3 spans 11 amino acids. CDR1 DFQATT and CDR2 SNEGSKA come from the germline V gene (reference sequence). The CDR3, as DNA: TGCAGTGCTAGGCACGCGGAAAAACTGTTTTTT. It translates to CSARHAEKLFF.

In this sample, this clone turned up once. This chain connects TRBV24-1 to TRBJ2-3; perhaps TRBD1 as D (6 bases). The germline gives CDR1 KGHDR, CDR2 SFDVKD. The length of the CDR3 is 15 residues. Trimming took off 4 bases at V and 5 bases at J, with 15 bases between the two ends. This CDR3 is CATSDPGEGLDTQYF. The CDR3 DNA follows: TGTGCCACCAGTGACCCAGGGGAAGGCTTAGATACGCAGTATTTT.

The sample holds one count of this clone. The chain combines TRBV4-3 with TRBJ1-2, with D perhaps TRBD1 (6 bases). Germline V gene lookup returns CDR1 LGHNA and CDR2 YSLEER. With 0 bases removed from V and 0 bases from J, the gap between germline ends came to 11 bases. The CDR3 runs 16 residues. CDR3 sequence: CASSQDFRGPNYGYTF. CDR3 DNA: TGCGCCAGCAGCCAAGATTTCAGGGGTCCTAACTATGGCTACACCTTC.

The rearrangement links TRBV27 to TRBJ2-1; D might be TRBD2 (6 bases). Germline CDR1 reads MNHEY; CDR2 reads SMNVEV (reference sequence). With 7 bases removed from V and 3 bases from J, the gap between germline ends came to 19 bases. CDR3 length: 16 residues. CDR3 DNA sequence: TGTGCCAGCACCGCCGGGAGCGCACGGGACTACAATGAGCAGTTCTTC. Its protein is CASTAGSARDYNEQFF.

The V and J genes are TRBV28 and TRBJ1-2; 8 bases map to TRBD1. Trimming at V came to 10 bases and at J to 4 bases, leaving 11 bases not matched to a gene. Germline loops: CDR1 MDHEN, CDR2 SYDVKM. The CDR3 has 14 residues. This CDR3 reads CATNGQGRGYGYTF. CDR3 DNA: TGTGCCACCAACGGACAGGGAAGGGGCTATGGCTACACCTTC.

This rearrangement joins TRBV11-2 to TRBJ1-3, with 8 bases identical to TRBD1. The CDR3 runs 15 residues. Germline CDR1 is SGHAT and CDR2 is FQNNGV. V lost 6 bases, J lost 2 bases, and 6 bases stayed unmatched. CDR3 sequence (DNA): TGTGCCAGCAGTCAGGGGGCTTTGGCTGGAAACACCATATATTTT. Amino acids: CASSQGALAGNTIYF.

The V gene is TRBV7-9, the J gene TRBJ1-2, with TRBD1 as a possible D gene (5 bases). Germline values: CDR1 SEHNR, CDR2 FQNEAQ (reference sequence). The CDR3 is 14 residues long. Trimming took off 5 bases at V and 3 bases at J, with 13 bases between the two ends. CDR3 in amino acids: CASSPSGGDYGYTF. The CDR3 nucleotides are TGTGCCAGCAGCCCCTCGGGGGGAGACTATGGCTACACCTTC.

The rearrangement links TRBV3-1 (or the pseudogene TRBV3-2) to TRBJ1-2; D gene unclear. The germline CDR1 and CDR2 sequences are LGHDT and YNNKEL (reference sequence). V lost 5 bases, J lost 2 bases, and 9 bases lay in between. The CDR3 consists of 13 residues. The CDR3 DNA reads as TGTGCCAGCAGCGAACCGCTAAACTATGGCTACACCTTC. It is translated as CASSEPLNYGYTF.

The CDR3 loop is CASSPRVGPGEQYF. DNA for the CDR3: TGCGCCAGCAGCCCTAGGGTGGGTCCGGGGGAGCAGTACTTC. The genes are TRBV5-1 and TRBJ2-7; D possibly corresponds to TRBD2 (5 bases). Trimming took 4 bases from V and 7 from J, leaving 18 bases between them. CDR3 size: 14 residues. In germline, CDR1 is SGHRS, CDR2 YFSETQ.

V and J are TRBV5-4 and TRBJ1-4; D call uncertain. The V end lost 4 bases, the J end lost 6 bases, and 10 bases lay between the germline ends. The CDR3 is 13 residues long. CDR1 SGHNT and CDR2 YYREEE come from the germline V gene (reference sequence). CDR3 in DNA: TGTGCCAGCAGCACTGATTTAGATGAAAAACTGTTTTTT. Amino acids: CASSTDLDEKLFF.

The V call is TRBV28, the J call TRBJ2-5; 13 bases match TRBD2. The CDR3 extends over 15 amino acids. The trim removed 5 bases at V and 9 bases at J, leaving 9 bases unmatched. Germline V gene sequence: CDR1 MDHEN, CDR2 SYDVKM. The CDR3 nucleotides are TGTGCCAGCAGTCCCCGGACTAGCGGGAGTGGGGCCCAGTACTTC. Protein: CASSPRTSGSGAQYF. The entire variable domain, with the rest obtained from reference TRBV28 and TRBJ2-5, is as follows: DVKVTQSSRYLVKRTGEKVFLECVQDMDHENMFWYRQDPGLGLRLIYFSYDVKMKEKGDIPEGYSVSREKKERFSLILESASTNQTSMYLCASSPRTSGSGAQYFGPGTRLLVL.

This chain joins TRBV19 and TRBJ1-2, with D unresolved. V lost 1 base to trimming and J lost 2 bases, with 8 bases between them. This CDR3 is built from 14 residues. Germline-derived CDR1 and CDR2 are LNHDA and SQIVND (reference sequence). As DNA, the CDR3 is TGTGCCAGTAGTATAGTTGGGCAAAACTATGGCTACACCTTC. This gives the protein CASSIVGQNYGYTF.

This chain uses TRBV9 with TRBJ1-4; a possible D gene is TRBD1 (6 bases). Germline loops: CDR1 SGDLS, CDR2 YYNGEE. Trimming left V 6 bases short and J 3 bases short, with 15 bases between. The CDR3 extends over 15 amino acids. The CDR3: CASTERGGANEKLFF. As DNA, the CDR3 is TGTGCCAGCACCGAGAGAGGGGGAGCTAATGAAAAACTGTTTTTT.

The J gene is TRBJ1-2, the V gene TRBV19; tentative D call: TRBD1 (6 bases). Germline-derived CDR1 and CDR2 are LNHDA and SQIVND (reference sequence). Between the trimmed V and J ends, which lost 5 bases and 4 bases, there was a span of 11 bases. The CDR3 spans 13 residues. This chain's CDR3 is CASSPGTIYGYTF. The CDR3 DNA reads TGTGCCAGTAGTCCCGGGACAATCTATGGCTACACCTTC.

This rearrangement joins TRBV3-1 (or the pseudogene TRBV3-2) to TRBJ2-3, with a tentative D call TRBD1 (6 bases). V lost 6 bases to trimming and J lost 5 bases, with 12 bases between them. CDR3 length equals 13 residues. Germline-derived CDR1 and CDR2 are LGHDT and YNNKEL (reference sequence). In DNA, the CDR3 is TGTGCCAGCAGAGGAAACAGGGAAGATACGCAGTATTTT. It codes for CASRGNREDTQYF.

V gene TRBV4-1 combines with J gene TRBJ1-4; no reliable D call. Germline V gene data show CDR1 as MGHRA and CDR2 as YSYEKL. The CDR3 loop spans 16 amino acids. Trimming cost V 0 bases and J 0 bases, with 8 bases left between them. Written as DNA, the CDR3 is TGCGCCAGCAGCCAAGAATGGCCCGCAACTAATGAAAAACTGTTTTTT. Encoded protein: CASSQEWPATNEKLFF.

The chain recombines TRBV7-6 with TRBJ1-2; D gene ambiguous. The CDR3 is 11 amino acids. V lost 5 bases and J 8 bases, leaving 9 bases between the germline ends. Germline V CDR1 and CDR2: SGHVS, FNYEAQ. The chain's CDR3 is CASSAGGGYTF. The CDR3 region has the DNA TGTGCCAGCAGCGCGGGCGGGGGCTACACCTTC. The variable domain in full, completed from reference TRBV7-6 and TRBJ1-2, reads GAGVSQSPRYKVTKRGQDVALRCDPISGHVSLYWYRQALGQGPEFLTYFNYEAQQDKSGLPNDRFSAERPEGSISTLTIQRTEQRDSAMYRCASSAGGGYTFGSGTRLTVV.

This clone was observed a handful of times. The rearrangement joins TRBV30 to TRBJ1-1; maybe TRBD1 (5 bases). CDR1 and CDR2 from the germline V gene are GTSNPN and SVGIG (reference sequence). This CDR3 is built from 12 residues. Deletions cut 0 bases from V and 11 bases from J, with 13 bases between. The DNA for the CDR3 is TGTGCCTGGAGTGTATTCGGGGGGACGGCTTTCTTT. Translated, it gives CAWSVFGGTAFF.

V is TRBV11-3 and J is TRBJ2-2; no firm D call. The CDR3 runs 14 residues. The V end lost 5 bases, the J end lost 2 bases, and 9 bases lay between the germline ends. The germline V gene encodes CDR1 SGHNT and CDR2 YENEEA. The CDR3 nucleotides read TGTGCCAGCAGCCCCAGGTCCAACACCGGGGAGCTGTTTTTT. Amino acids: CASSPRSNTGELFF.

The gene calls are TRBV28 and TRBJ2-1; 8 nucleotides agree with TRBD2. V was clipped by 8 bases and J by 7 bases; unmatched bases: 7. The length of the CDR3 is 13 residues. Germline V gives CDR1 MDHEN, CDR2 SYDVKM. The CDR3 protein is CASGGTGGNEQFF. CDR3 sequence (DNA): TGTGCCAGCGGTGGGACGGGAGGGAATGAGCAGTTCTTC.

This clone turned up a few times. This chain joins TRBV7-9 and TRBJ1-2; 9 bases are a match to TRBD1. The CDR3 sequence is 14 residues long. V gave up 6 bases and J gave up 8 bases; unmatched junction bases: 10. Germline assignment: CDR1 SEHNR and CDR2 FQNEAQ (reference sequence). The CDR3 is CASRPSDRGGGYTF. The CDR3 DNA reads TGTGCCAGCAGACCCTCGGACAGGGGTGGGGGCTACACCTTC.

There are a few counts of this clone. The CDR3 nucleotides read TGTGCCAGCAGCTTAGTAGCGACTAGCGGGAGCTCCTACGAGCAGTACTTC. Translating it yields CASSLVATSGSSYEQYF. The chain carries TRBV7-2 and TRBJ2-7; TRBD2 matches at 12 bases. Looked up from germline, CDR1 is SGHTA and CDR2 is FQGNSA. J lost 0 bases, V lost 1 base, and 4 bases had no gene match. CDR3 length equals 17 residues.

The chain carries TRBV24-1 and TRBJ2-2, with D possibly matching TRBD1 (5 bases). Trimming removed 5 bases at V and 1 base at J, with 10 bases between. The CDR3 totals 15 residues. Germline CDR1 is KGHDR and CDR2 is SFDVKD. The CDR3: CATSGLGQNTGELFF. CDR3 in DNA: TGTGCCACCAGTGGGTTGGGGCAGAACACCGGGGAGCTGTTTTTT.